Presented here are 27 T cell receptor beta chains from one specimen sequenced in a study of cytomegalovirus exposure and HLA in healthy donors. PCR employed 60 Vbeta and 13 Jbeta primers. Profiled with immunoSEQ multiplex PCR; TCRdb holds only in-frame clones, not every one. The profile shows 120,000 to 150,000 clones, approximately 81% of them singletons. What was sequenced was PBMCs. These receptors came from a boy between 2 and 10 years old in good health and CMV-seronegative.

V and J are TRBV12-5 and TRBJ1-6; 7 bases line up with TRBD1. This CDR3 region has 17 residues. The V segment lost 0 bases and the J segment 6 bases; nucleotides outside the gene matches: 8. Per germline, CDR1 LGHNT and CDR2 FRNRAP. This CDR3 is CASGLVVPGQFNSPLHF. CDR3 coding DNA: TGTGCTAGTGGTTTGGTAGTCCCGGGACAGTTTAATTCACCCCTCCACTTT.

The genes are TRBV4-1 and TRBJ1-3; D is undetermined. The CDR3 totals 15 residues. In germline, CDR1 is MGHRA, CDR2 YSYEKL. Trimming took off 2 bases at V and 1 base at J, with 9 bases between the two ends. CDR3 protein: CASSQREPSGNTIYF. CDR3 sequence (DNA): TGCGCCAGCAGCCAAAGAGAGCCTTCTGGAAACACCATATATTTT.

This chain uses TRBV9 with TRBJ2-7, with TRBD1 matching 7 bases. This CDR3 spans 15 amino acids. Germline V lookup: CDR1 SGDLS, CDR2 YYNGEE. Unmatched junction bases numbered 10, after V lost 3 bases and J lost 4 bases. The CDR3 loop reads CASSEAGTDLYEQYF. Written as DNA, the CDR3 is TGTGCCAGCAGCGAGGCCGGGACAGACCTATACGAGCAGTACTTC.

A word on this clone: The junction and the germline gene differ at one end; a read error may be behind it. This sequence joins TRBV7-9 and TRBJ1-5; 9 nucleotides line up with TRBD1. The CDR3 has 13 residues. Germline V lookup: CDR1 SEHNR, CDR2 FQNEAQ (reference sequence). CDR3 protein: CSSSQGQGQPQHF. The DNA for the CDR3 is TGTTCCAGCAGCCAGGGACAGGGCCAGCCCCAGCATTTT.

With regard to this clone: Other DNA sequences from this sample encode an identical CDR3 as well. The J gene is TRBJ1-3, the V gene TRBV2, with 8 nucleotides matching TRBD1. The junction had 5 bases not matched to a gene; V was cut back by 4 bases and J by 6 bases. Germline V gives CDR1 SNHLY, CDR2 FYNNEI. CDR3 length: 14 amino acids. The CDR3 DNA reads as TGTGCCAGCAGTGGCGACAGGGGTACAAACACCATATATTTT. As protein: CASSGDRGTNTIYF.

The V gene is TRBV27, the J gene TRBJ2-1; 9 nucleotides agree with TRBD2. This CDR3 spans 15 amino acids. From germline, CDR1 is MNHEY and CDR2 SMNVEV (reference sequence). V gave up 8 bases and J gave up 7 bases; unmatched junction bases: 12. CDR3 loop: CASVRSGRTRNEQFF. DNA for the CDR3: TGTGCCAGCGTCAGGAGCGGGAGGACCAGGAATGAGCAGTTCTTC.

The CDR3 sequence is CAWASLGGGPYNEQFF. CDR3 sequence (DNA): TGTGCCTGGGCTTCTTTGGGCGGGGGGCCTTACAATGAGCAGTTCTTC. This chain links TRBV30 with TRBJ2-1, with 8 bases aligning to TRBD2. This CDR3 region has 16 residues. The V and J ends lost 5 bases and 4 bases, in that order; junction bases with no gene match: 13. Germline V gene data show CDR1 as GTSNPN and CDR2 as SVGIG (reference sequence).

The CDR3 DNA follows: TGTGCCAGCAGCCCCTACCGGAGAACAACTTACGAGCAGTACTTC. Residues: CASSPYRRTTYEQYF. The V and J genes are TRBV5-8 and TRBJ2-7; D is undetermined. Per the germline V gene, CDR1 is SGHTS and CDR2 is YDEGEE. Trimming took 4 bases from V and 4 from J, leaving 18 bases between them. This CDR3 comprises 15 residues.

Here the CDR3 reads CASSLAPGGLRYEQYF. The CDR3 region has the DNA TGTGCCAGCAGTTTAGCCCCCGGGGGACTACGCTACGAGCAGTACTTC. The chain is built from TRBV27 and TRBJ2-5; 7 bases are a match to TRBD2. With the DNA end fitting TRBJ2-7 better, the J assignment may be wrong. CDR1 and CDR2 (germline): MNHEY, SMNVEV (reference sequence). The length of the CDR3 is 16 residues.

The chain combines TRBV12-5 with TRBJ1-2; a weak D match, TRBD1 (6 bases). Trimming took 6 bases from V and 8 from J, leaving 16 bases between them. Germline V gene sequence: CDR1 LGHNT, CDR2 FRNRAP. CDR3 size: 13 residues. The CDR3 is CASGAQTGGGYTF. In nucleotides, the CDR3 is TGTGCTAGTGGGGCTCAGACAGGAGGAGGCTACACCTTC.

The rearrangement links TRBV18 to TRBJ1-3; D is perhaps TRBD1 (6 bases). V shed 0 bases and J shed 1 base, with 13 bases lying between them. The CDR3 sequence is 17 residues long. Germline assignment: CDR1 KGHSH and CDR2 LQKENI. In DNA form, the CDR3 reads TGTGCCAGCTCACCACCGGGGGCCCTTGTTTCTGGAAACACCATATATTTT. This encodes CASSPPGALVSGNTIYF.

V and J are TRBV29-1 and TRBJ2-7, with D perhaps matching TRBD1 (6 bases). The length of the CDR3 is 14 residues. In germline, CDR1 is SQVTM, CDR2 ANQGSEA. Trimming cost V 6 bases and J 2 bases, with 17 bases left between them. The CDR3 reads CSVPGDKRPYEQYF. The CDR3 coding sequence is TGCAGCGTCCCTGGGGACAAGAGGCCCTACGAGCAGTACTTC.

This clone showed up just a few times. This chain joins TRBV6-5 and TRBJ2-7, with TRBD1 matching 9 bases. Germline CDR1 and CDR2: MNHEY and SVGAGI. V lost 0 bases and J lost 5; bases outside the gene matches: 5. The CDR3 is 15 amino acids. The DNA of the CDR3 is TGTGCCAGCAGTTACTCGCGGGGACAGGGCCACGAGCAGTACTTC. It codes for CASSYSRGQGHEQYF.

The CDR3 spells CASSLVVREDYTYEQYF. In DNA, the CDR3 is TGTGCCAGCAGCTTAGTCGTAAGGGAGGACTATACGTACGAGCAGTACTTC. The V gene is TRBV7-9, the J gene TRBJ2-7; a weak D match, TRBD2 (6 bases). The germline CDR1 and CDR2 sequences are SEHNR and FQNEAQ (reference sequence). V was cut by 1 base and J by 4 bases, with 20 bases left in between. The CDR3 has 17 residues.

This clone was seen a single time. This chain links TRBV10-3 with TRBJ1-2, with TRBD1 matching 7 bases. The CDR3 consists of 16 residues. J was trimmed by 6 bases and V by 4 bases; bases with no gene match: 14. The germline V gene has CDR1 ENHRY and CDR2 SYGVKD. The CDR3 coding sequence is TGTGCCATCAGTGGAACTACCGGGACAGCGGCGGATGGCTACACCTTC. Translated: CAISGTTGTAADGYTF.

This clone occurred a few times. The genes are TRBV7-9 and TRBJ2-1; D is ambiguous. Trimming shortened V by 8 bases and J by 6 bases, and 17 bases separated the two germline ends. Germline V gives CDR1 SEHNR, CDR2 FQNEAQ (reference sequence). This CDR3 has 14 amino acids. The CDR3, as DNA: TGTGCCAGCCGACTCCGGGTTGCAATCAATGAGCAGTTCTTC. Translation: CASRLRVAINEQFF.

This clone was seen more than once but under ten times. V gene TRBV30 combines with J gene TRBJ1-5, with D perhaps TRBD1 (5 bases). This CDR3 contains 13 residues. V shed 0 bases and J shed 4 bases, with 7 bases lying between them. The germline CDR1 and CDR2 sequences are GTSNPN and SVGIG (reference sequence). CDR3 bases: TGTGCCTGGAGTGTTAAGGGGAATCAGCCCCAGCATTTT. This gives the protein CAWSVKGNQPQHF.

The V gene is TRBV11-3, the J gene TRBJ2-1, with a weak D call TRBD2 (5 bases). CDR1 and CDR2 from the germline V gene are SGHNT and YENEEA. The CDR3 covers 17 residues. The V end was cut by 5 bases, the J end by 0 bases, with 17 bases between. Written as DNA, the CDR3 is TGTGCCAGCAGCAGTCTGAGCGGAAAAAGCTCCTACAATGAGCAGTTCTTC. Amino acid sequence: CASSSLSGKSSYNEQFF.

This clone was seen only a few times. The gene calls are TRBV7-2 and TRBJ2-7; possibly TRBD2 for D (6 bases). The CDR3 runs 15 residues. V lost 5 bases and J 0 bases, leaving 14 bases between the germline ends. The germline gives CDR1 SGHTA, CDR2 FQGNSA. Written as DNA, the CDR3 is TGTGCCAGCAGCGGGGCCGGGAGTAGCTCCTACGAGCAGTACTTC. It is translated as CASSGAGSSSYEQYF.

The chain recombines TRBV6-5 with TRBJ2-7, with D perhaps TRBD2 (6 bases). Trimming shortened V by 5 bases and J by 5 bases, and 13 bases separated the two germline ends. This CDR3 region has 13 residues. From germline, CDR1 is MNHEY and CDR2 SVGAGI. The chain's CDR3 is CASSGLRGNEQYF. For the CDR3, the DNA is TGTGCCAGCAGTGGCCTACGGGGGAACGAGCAGTACTTC.

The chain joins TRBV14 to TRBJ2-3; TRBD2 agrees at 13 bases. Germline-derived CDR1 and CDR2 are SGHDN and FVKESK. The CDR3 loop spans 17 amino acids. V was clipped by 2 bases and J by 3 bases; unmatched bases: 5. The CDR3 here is CASSQPGLAGVTDTQYF. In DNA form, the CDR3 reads TGTGCCAGCAGCCAACCCGGACTAGCGGGAGTGACAGATACGCAGTATTTT.

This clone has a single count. The CDR3 reads CASSDYEQYF. CDR3 in DNA: TGTGCCAGCAGCGACTACGAGCAGTACTTC. The chain recombines TRBV7-9 with TRBJ2-5; D gene ambiguous. The J call could be wrong; TRBJ2-7 is a better fit for the DNA end. Germline lookup yields CDR1 SEHNR and CDR2 FQNEAQ (reference sequence). The CDR3 consists of 10 residues.

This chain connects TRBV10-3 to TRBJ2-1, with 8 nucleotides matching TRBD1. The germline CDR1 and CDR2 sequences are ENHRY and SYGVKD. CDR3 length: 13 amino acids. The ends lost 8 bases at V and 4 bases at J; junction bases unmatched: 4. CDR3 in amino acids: CAISGTGYNEQFF. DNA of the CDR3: TGTGCCATCTCCGGGACAGGTTACAATGAGCAGTTCTTC.

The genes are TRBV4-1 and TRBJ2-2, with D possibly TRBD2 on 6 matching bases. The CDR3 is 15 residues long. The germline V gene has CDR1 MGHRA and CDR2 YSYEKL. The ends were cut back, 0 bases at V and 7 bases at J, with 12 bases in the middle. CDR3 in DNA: TGCGCCAGCAGCCAAGAGGCGGGGCGGGTCGGGGAGCTGTTTTTT. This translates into CASSQEAGRVGELFF.

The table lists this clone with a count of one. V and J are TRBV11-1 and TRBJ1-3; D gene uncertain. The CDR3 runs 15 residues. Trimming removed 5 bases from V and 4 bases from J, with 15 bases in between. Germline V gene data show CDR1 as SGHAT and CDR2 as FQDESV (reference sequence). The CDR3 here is CASSPEGLSGNTIYF. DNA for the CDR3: TGTGCCAGCAGCCCGGAGGGTTTATCCGGAAACACCATATATTTT.

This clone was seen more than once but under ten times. CDR3 DNA sequence: TGTGCCAGCAGCTCCACAGGGTTGGGGAATCAGCCCCAGCATTTT. Its protein product is CASSSTGLGNQPQHF. V is TRBV7-2 and J is TRBJ1-5; TRBD1 is a possible D gene (6 bases). The CDR3 is 15 residues long. V was pared by 4 bases and J by 4 bases, with 14 bases between. CDR1 and CDR2 from the germline V gene are SGHTA and FQGNSA.

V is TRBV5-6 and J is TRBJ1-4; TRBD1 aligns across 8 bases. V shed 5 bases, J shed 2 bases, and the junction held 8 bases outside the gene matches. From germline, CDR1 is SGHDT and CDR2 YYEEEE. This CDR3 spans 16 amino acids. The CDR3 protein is CASSSPTGATNEKLFF. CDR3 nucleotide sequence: TGTGCCAGCAGTTCCCCGACAGGGGCCACTAATGAAAAACTGTTTTTT.